One sample yielded the 20 T cell receptor beta chains listed below, sequenced in a study of human thymus T cells. Clones were read by immunoSEQ multiplex PCR, and TCRdb kept only the in-frame ones, dropping some. The data show tens of thousands of clones, with 95% seen just once and 0.03% to 0.035% held by the top ten. Resections from corrective heart surgery provided thymus tissue. The sequenced sample consisted of thymus tissue. These receptors originate from a girl under three years old with a congenital heart defect but otherwise immunologically healthy.

The V call is TRBV4-2, the J call TRBJ2-7; D gene unclear. Trimming took 0 bases from V and 4 from J, leaving 13 bases between them. Germline values: CDR1 LGHNA, CDR2 YNFKEQ. CDR3 size: 15 residues. The CDR3 is CASSQEARVRYEQYF. The CDR3, as DNA: TGTGCCAGCAGCCAAGAGGCTCGAGTACGTTACGAGCAGTACTTC.

The genes are TRBV6-5 and TRBJ1-1, with a possible D match to TRBD1 (6 bases). The CDR3 spans 15 residues. V was cut by 4 bases and J by 4 bases, with 16 bases left in between. Germline CDR1 reads MNHEY; CDR2 reads SVGAGI. The CDR3 reads CASSSYRDGSTEAFF. The DNA for the CDR3 is TGTGCCAGCAGTTCCTACAGGGATGGGAGCACTGAAGCTTTCTTT.

The chain couples TRBV19 to TRBJ2-7; the D gene is possibly TRBD1 (5 bases). Germline-derived CDR1 and CDR2 are LNHDA and SQIVND (reference sequence). The CDR3 is 13 residues long. The V gene lost 3 bases and the J gene lost 2 bases, with 8 bases spanning the gap. CDR3 in DNA: TGTGCCAGTAGTATCGACAGTGCCTACGAGCAGTACTTC. This gives the protein CASSIDSAYEQYF. Full variable domain (rest looked up from reference TRBV19 and TRBJ2-7): DGGITQSPKYLFRKEGQNVTLSCEQNLNHDAMYWYRQDPGQGLRLIYYSQIVNDFQKGDIAEGYSVSREKKESFPLTVTSAQKNPTAFYLCASSIDSAYEQYFGPGTRLTVT.

This chain connects TRBV4-2 to TRBJ2-2, with D tentatively TRBD1 or TRBD2 (6 bases each). There are 14 residues in the CDR3. From germline, CDR1 is LGHNA and CDR2 YNFKEQ. Trimming removed 2 bases at V and 5 bases at J, with 9 bases between. CDR3 in amino acids: CASSQQGGTGELFF. CDR3 nucleotides: TGTGCCAGCAGCCAACAAGGGGGGACCGGGGAGCTGTTTTTT.

The J gene is TRBJ2-2, the V gene TRBV15; TRBD1 agrees at 7 bases. Germline CDR1 LNHNV, CDR2 YYDKDF (reference sequence). J gave up 7 bases and V 3 bases, and 8 bases lay outside the gene matches. The length of the CDR3 is 15 residues. CDR3 sequence reads: CATSRPTGSGGELFF. CDR3 bases: TGTGCCACCAGCAGGCCGACAGGGTCTGGCGGGGAGCTGTTTTTT.

The rearrangement links TRBV9 to TRBJ2-7; a weak D match, TRBD2 (5 bases). This CDR3 is 15 amino acids long. Germline V CDR1 and CDR2: SGDLS, YYNGEE. V was shortened by 0 bases and J by 3 bases, with 13 bases between the two germline ends. CDR3: CASSVGCGCCYEQYF. For the CDR3, the DNA is TGTGCCAGCAGCGTAGGTTGCGGGTGTTGCTACGAGCAGTACTTC.

This clone came up once. V usage is TRBV5-1 and J usage is TRBJ1-5, with 10 bases matching TRBD1. Germline assignment: CDR1 SGHRS and CDR2 YFSETQ. The CDR3 is made up of 16 amino acids. V dropped 4 bases and J dropped 5; count of bases not matched to a gene: 9. CDR3 sequence reads: CASSLGDRGTDQPQHF. In nucleotides, the CDR3 is TGCGCCAGCAGCCTAGGGGACAGGGGAACGGATCAGCCCCAGCATTTT.

The V gene is TRBV19, the J gene TRBJ1-5; D is perhaps TRBD1 (5 bases). V lost 5 bases to trimming and J lost 4 bases, with 15 bases between them. CDR3 size: 15 residues. Germline-derived CDR1 and CDR2 are LNHDA and SQIVND (reference sequence). The CDR3 reads CASSGEGRINQPQHF. CDR3 bases: TGTGCCAGTAGTGGAGAGGGGCGGATAAATCAGCCCCAGCATTTT.

The chain links TRBV14 to TRBJ2-1; D gene ambiguous. The CDR3 is made up of 16 amino acids. V lost 2 bases and J 4 bases, leaving 15 bases between the germline ends. Germline loops: CDR1 SGHDN, CDR2 FVKESK. CDR3 bases: TGTGCCAGCAGCCAAAAAGAGGAGTTTGGGTACAATGAGCAGTTCTTC. This encodes CASSQKEEFGYNEQFF.

The V gene is TRBV5-6, the J gene TRBJ1-2, with D possibly being TRBD1 (5 bases). V lost 1 base to trimming and J lost 4 bases, with 26 bases between them. The CDR3 runs 19 residues. The germline V gene encodes CDR1 SGHDT and CDR2 YYEEEE. CDR3 loop: CASSLRIEPKTGTGYGYTF. For the CDR3, the DNA is TGTGCCAGCAGCTTGAGGATTGAGCCTAAAACCGGGACGGGCTATGGCTACACCTTC.

This chain joins TRBV15 and TRBJ2-1, with 9 bases matching TRBD2. The CDR3 contains 19 residues. The ends lost 0 bases at V and 5 bases at J; junction bases unmatched: 14. Germline-derived CDR1 and CDR2 are LNHNV and YYDKDF (reference sequence). The CDR3 DNA reads as TGTGCCACCAGCAGAGATCGAACCCGTGGGACTAGCAAGAACAATGAGCAGTTCTTC. It encodes CATSRDRTRGTSKNNEQFF.

A remark on this clone: Other DNA sequences in the sample encode the same CDR3. The rearrangement joins TRBV7-2 to TRBJ2-7; 7 bases align to TRBD2. This CDR3 comprises 15 residues. Germline lookup yields CDR1 SGHTA and CDR2 FQGNSA. V trimming: 3 bases; J trimming: 7 bases; junction bases outside the gene matches: 12. The CDR3 nucleotides are TGTGCCAGCAGCTTTTGGCGGGAGCCGCCGGAAGAGCAGTACTTC. Encoded protein: CASSFWREPPEEQYF.

The V gene is TRBV7-9, the J gene TRBJ1-1; D perhaps matches TRBD1 (5 bases). Trimming removed 5 bases from V and 0 bases from J, with 10 bases in between. CDR3 size: 14 residues. Germline V gene sequence: CDR1 SEHNR, CDR2 FQNEAQ (reference sequence). The CDR3, as DNA: TGTGCCAGCAGCCCTAGACAGCTGAACACTGAAGCTTTCTTT. Protein: CASSPRQLNTEAFF.

This chain links TRBV11-2 with TRBJ1-2; 7 bases map to TRBD1. Unmatched junction bases numbered 11, after V lost 5 bases and J lost 5 bases. CDR1 and CDR2 from the germline V gene are SGHAT and FQNNGV. The CDR3 totals 15 residues. CDR3 amino acids: CASSPTGPLLYGYTF. In DNA, the CDR3 is TGTGCCAGCAGCCCGACAGGGCCACTCCTTTATGGCTACACCTTC.

The V and J genes are TRBV27 and TRBJ2-1; D unclear. CDR1 and CDR2 (germline): MNHEY, SMNVEV (reference sequence). The CDR3 length is 15 residues. Trimming took 3 bases from V and 4 from J, leaving 13 bases between them. The CDR3 bases are TGTGCCAGCAGTTTTATCGGGCGCGAATACAATGAGCAGTTCTTC. Translated, it gives CASSFIGREYNEQFF.

The genes are TRBV7-6 and TRBJ2-1, with D maybe TRBD1 (6 bases). The V end was cut by 0 bases, the J end by 6 bases, with 12 bases between. The germline V gene has CDR1 SGHVS and CDR2 FNYEAQ. The CDR3 has 15 residues. Here the CDR3 reads CASSLAGTRGNEQFF. The CDR3 nucleotides are TGTGCCAGCAGCTTAGCCGGGACACGGGGCAATGAGCAGTTCTTC.

The chain couples TRBV29-1 to TRBJ2-1; D ambiguous. Germline loops: CDR1 SQVTM, CDR2 ANQGSEA. CDR3 length: 10 residues. Trimming shortened V by 3 bases and J by 5 bases, and 2 bases separated the two germline ends. The CDR3 protein is CSVDNNEQFF. DNA of the CDR3: TGCAGCGTTGATAACAATGAGCAGTTCTTC.

The V call is TRBV25-1, the J call TRBJ1-2, with D hard to call. The germline V and J ends were trimmed by 5 bases and 6 bases, with 7 bases remaining between them. Germline CDR1 is MGHDK and CDR2 is SYGVNS. This CDR3 contains 11 residues. The CDR3 spells CASSREDGYTF. In DNA form, the CDR3 reads TGTGCCAGCAGTCGAGAGGATGGCTACACCTTC.

The genes are TRBV6-1 and TRBJ1-1; possible D gene TRBD1, 5 bases. The germline V gene has CDR1 MNHNS and CDR2 SASEGT. V was shortened by 1 base and J by 6 bases, with 9 bases between the two germline ends. This CDR3 has 13 amino acids. The CDR3 DNA is TGTGCCAGCAGTGAAGTTACAGGCTCTGAAGCTTTCTTT. The encoded protein is CASSEVTGSEAFF.

The V call is TRBV4-2, the J call TRBJ2-7; 11 nucleotides align to TRBD1. The CDR3 is made up of 16 amino acids. Germline CDR1 is LGHNA and CDR2 is YNFKEQ. The V gene end was trimmed by 4 bases and the J gene end by 1 base; junction bases not matched to a gene: 6. The CDR3 is CASSPWGQGESYEQYF. The CDR3 region has the DNA TGTGCCAGCAGCCCGTGGGGACAGGGGGAATCCTACGAGCAGTACTTC.